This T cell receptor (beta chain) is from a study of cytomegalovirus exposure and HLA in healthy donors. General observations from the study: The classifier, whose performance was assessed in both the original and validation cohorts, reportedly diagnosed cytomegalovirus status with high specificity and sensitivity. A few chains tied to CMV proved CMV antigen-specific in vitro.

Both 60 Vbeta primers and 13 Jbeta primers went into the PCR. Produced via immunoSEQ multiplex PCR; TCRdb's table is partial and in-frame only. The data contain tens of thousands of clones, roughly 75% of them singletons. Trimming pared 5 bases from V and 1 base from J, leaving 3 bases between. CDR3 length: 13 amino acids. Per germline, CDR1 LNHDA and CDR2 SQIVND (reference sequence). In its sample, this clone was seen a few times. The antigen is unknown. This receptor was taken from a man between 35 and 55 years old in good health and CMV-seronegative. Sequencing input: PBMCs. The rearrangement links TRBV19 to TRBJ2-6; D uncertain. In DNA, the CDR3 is TGTGCCAGTAGTCAATCTGGGGCCAACGTCCTGACTTTC. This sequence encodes CASSQSGANVLTF.